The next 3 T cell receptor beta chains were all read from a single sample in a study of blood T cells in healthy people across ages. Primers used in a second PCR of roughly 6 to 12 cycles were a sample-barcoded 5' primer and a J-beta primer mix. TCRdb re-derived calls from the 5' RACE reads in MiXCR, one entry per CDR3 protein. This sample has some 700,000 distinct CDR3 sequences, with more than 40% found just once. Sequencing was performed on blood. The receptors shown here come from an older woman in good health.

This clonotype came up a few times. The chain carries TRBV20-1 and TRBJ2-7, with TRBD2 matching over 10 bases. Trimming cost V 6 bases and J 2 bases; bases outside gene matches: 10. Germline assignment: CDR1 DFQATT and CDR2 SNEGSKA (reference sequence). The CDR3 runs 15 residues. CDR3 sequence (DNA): TGCAGTGCGCCTTCTAGCGGGGGCCCTACCTACGAGCAGTACTTC. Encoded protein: CSAPSSGGPTYEQYF.

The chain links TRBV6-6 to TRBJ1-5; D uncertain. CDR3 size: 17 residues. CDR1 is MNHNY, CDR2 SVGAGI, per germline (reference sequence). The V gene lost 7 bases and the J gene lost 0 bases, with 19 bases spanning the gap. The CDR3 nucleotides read TGTGCCAGCACCCTTTTCCTGGAGGTTTTTAGCAATCAGCCCCAGCATTTT. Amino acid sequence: CASTLFLEVFSNQPQHF.

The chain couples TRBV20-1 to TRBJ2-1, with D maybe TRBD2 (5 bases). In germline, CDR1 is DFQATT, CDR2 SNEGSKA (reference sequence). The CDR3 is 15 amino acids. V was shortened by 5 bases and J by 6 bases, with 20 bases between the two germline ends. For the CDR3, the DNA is TGCAGTGCTTATGGGGTGGGATTGGGAGCCAATGAGCAGTTCTTC. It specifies CSAYGVGLGANEQFF.